A selection of T cell receptor beta chains follows, all from one sample in a study of blood T cell repertoires in COVID-19. Profiling relied on immunoSEQ multiplex PCR, and the TCRdb table lists in-frame clones only, not all of them. The sample lists about 250,000 clones, 75% to 85% occurring once. Sequencing was performed on peripheral blood. The source of these receptors is a man aged 50-60 years with COVID-19, enrolled during active disease. Each CDR3 is given with its conserved first and last residue. The order of the fields is D gene, V gene, J gene, clone size, CDR3 DNA, CDR3 protein. The D gene is left open where the match is weak. Some rows mark clone size as missing; the rest say once, few, many or name a class of expanded clone.

D gene: NA; V gene: TRBV4-1; J gene: TRBJ1-1; clone size: few; CDR3 DNA: TGCGCCAGCAGGCCAAGGAATGGGGAGCGGCATCTTAGGGACACTGAAGCTTTCTTT; CDR3 protein: CASRPRNGERHLRDTEAFF
D gene: NA; V gene: TRBV28; J gene: TRBJ2-1; clone size: NA; CDR3 DNA: TGTGCCAGCAGTCCCGGGACTCTTAGGAATGAGCAGTTCTTC; CDR3 protein: CASSPGTLRNEQFF
D gene: NA; V gene: TRBV25-1; J gene: TRBJ1-1; clone size: NA; CDR3 DNA: TGTGCCAGCAGCCCAGGGGCCGGGAACACTGAAGCTTTCTTT; CDR3 protein: CASSPGAGNTEAFF
D gene: NA; V gene: TRBV7-9; J gene: TRBJ1-1; clone size: once; CDR3 DNA: TGTGCCAGCACCCTACAGGGAACGGCTGAAGCTTTCTTT; CDR3 protein: CASTLQGTAEAFF
D gene: TRBD2; V gene: TRBV10-3; J gene: TRBJ2-1; clone size: NA; CDR3 DNA: TGTGCCATCTCCCGACTAGCGGGGGCCGACCCAATAAGAAACAATGAGCAGTTCTTC; CDR3 protein: CAISRLAGADPIRNNEQFF
D gene: NA; V gene: TRBV18; J gene: TRBJ2-3; clone size: NA; CDR3 DNA: TGTGCCAGCTCACCACTAATGACCAGGCGTGCTGATACGCAGTATTTT; CDR3 protein: CASSPLMTRRADTQYF
D gene: TRBD2; V gene: TRBV19; J gene: TRBJ2-1; clone size: NA; CDR3 DNA: TGTGCCAGTTCGAAAGGACTAGCGGGGCATTACAATGAGCAGTTCTTC; CDR3 protein: CASSKGLAGHYNEQFF
D gene: NA; V gene: TRBV7-3; J gene: TRBJ2-3; clone size: NA; CDR3 DNA: TGTGCCAGCAGCCGACACCAGGGGAATACGCAGTATTTT; CDR3 protein: CASSRHQGNTQYF
D gene: TRBD2; V gene: TRBV30; J gene: TRBJ2-7; clone size: NA; CDR3 DNA: TGTGCCTGGAGGGAGCTAGCGGGGGGTCGCGACCCCTACGAGCAGTACTTC; CDR3 protein: CAWRELAGGRDPYEQYF
D gene: NA; V gene: TRBV19; J gene: TRBJ1-2; clone size: NA; CDR3 DNA: TGTGCCAGTAGTAAGGCAGGGAACTATGGCTACACCTTC; CDR3 protein: CASSKAGNYGYTF
D gene: TRBD1; V gene: TRBV19; J gene: TRBJ1-2; clone size: NA; CDR3 DNA: TGTGCCAGTAGTATTGACAGGGGAGATATCTATGGCTACACCTTC; CDR3 protein: CASSIDRGDIYGYTF
D gene: TRBD2; V gene: TRBV4-1; J gene: TRBJ2-1; clone size: once; CDR3 DNA: TGCGCCAGCAGCAGAACTTTAGCGGGGGAGTATAATGAGCAGTTCTTC; CDR3 protein: CASSRTLAGEYNEQFF
D gene: TRBD2; V gene: TRBV6-5; J gene: TRBJ2-3; clone size: NA; CDR3 DNA: TGTGCCAGCAGTTACGGTAGCGGGGCAAACACAGATACGCAGTATTTT; CDR3 protein: CASSYGSGANTDTQYF
D gene: TRBD1; V gene: TRBV6-5; J gene: TRBJ1-2; clone size: NA; CDR3 DNA: TGTGCCAGCACGGGCCGGGAGGGGGCAATCTATGGCTACACCTTC; CDR3 protein: CASTGREGAIYGYTF
D gene: NA; V gene: TRBV10-3; J gene: TRBJ2-7; clone size: NA; CDR3 DNA: TGTGCCATCAGTGAGTCGACGGGGTACGACGAGCAGTACTTC; CDR3 protein: CAISESTGYDEQYF
D gene: NA; V gene: TRBV4-2; J gene: TRBJ2-2; clone size: NA; CDR3 DNA: TGTGCCAGCAGCCCATCAGACACCTACACCGGGGAGCTGTTTTTT; CDR3 protein: CASSPSDTYTGELFF
D gene: NA; V gene: TRBV5-8; J gene: TRBJ1-4; clone size: NA; CDR3 DNA: TGTGCCAGCAGCTTGGGGCGGACACCGGTAACTAATGAAAAACTGTTTTTT; CDR3 protein: CASSLGRTPVTNEKLFF
D gene: NA; V gene: TRBV7-2; J gene: TRBJ2-3; clone size: NA; CDR3 DNA: TGTGCCAGCAGCTCCCGGGTGTCTAGCACAGATACGCAGTATTTT; CDR3 protein: CASSSRVSSTDTQYF
D gene: NA; V gene: TRBV9; J gene: TRBJ1-4; clone size: NA; CDR3 DNA: TGTGCCAGCAGCGTAGGGCAGAATTCTAATGAAAAACTGTTTTTT; CDR3 protein: CASSVGQNSNEKLFF
D gene: TRBD1; V gene: TRBV7-9; J gene: TRBJ2-7; clone size: NA; CDR3 DNA: TGTGCCAGCAGATTTGGGACAGGCCAAGCCTACGAGCAGTACTTC; CDR3 protein: CASRFGTGQAYEQYF